The rows below give T cell receptor beta chains drawn from one sample of a study of blood T cell repertoires in COVID-19. Sequenced by immunoSEQ multiplex PCR; TCRdb stores in-frame clones only, minus some. Altogether about 410,000 clones are present, approximately 90% being singletons, with the ten largest covering roughly 1.6%. Input material: peripheral blood. These receptors all come from a woman aged 40 to 49 with COVID-19, enrolled during active disease. The CDR3 runs from the conserved cysteine through the conserved F or W. The D gene is left open where the match is weak. A clone size is listed for some rows: how often the clone was seen (once, few, many), or a class if it is expanded.

TGTGCCAGCAGTTCTATCCTGTCGCCCTGGACAGGGGGCCACAACTATGGCTACACCTTC	CASSSILSPWTGGHNYGYTF	TRBV28	TRBJ1-2	NA	TRBD1
TGCGCCAGCAGCTCAGCAGGGCTTGCTCAAGAGACCCAGTACTTC	CASSSAGLAQETQYF	TRBV5-1	TRBJ2-5	NA	NA
TGTGCCAGCAGTGACTCGAGAAGCGGCTATGGCTACACCTTC	CASSDSRSGYGYTF	TRBV6-4	TRBJ1-2	NA	NA
TGTGCCAGCAGCCGTGGACAGGGCCATGAAGCTTTCTTT	CASSRGQGHEAFF	TRBV7-9	TRBJ1-1	NA	TRBD1
TGCGCCAGCAGCCAAGATCCCAAGCGGGGGCCTCAGCAGCCCCAGCATTTT	CASSQDPKRGPQQPQHF	TRBV4-1	TRBJ1-5	NA	NA
TGTGCCAGTAGTATTGGAGGGCACCCCAATCAGCCCCAGCATTTT	CASSIGGHPNQPQHF	TRBV19	TRBJ1-5	NA	NA
TGTGCCTGGAGGATACTCAGGGCGAACACTGAAGCTTTCTTT	CAWRILRANTEAFF	TRBV30	TRBJ1-1	NA	NA
TGTGCCAGCAGTTTCCGGGACAGGGGTGATGGGGGCTATGGCTACACCTTC	CASSFRDRGDGGYGYTF	TRBV28	TRBJ1-2	NA	TRBD1
TGTGCCAGCAGCTTCGAAAACCAGGGGGTTTTTGGTGAAAAACTGTTTTTT	CASSFENQGVFGEKLFF	TRBV7-9	TRBJ1-4	NA	TRBD1
TGTGCCAGCAGCGTATGGGCAGGGGGCCTGAACACTGAAGCTTTCTTT	CASSVWAGGLNTEAFF	TRBV9	TRBJ1-1	NA	TRBD1
TGTGCCAGCAGCTCCAAAGGGCTAACAGGGGGAAGAGCCGGGGAGCTGTTTTTT	CASSSKGLTGGRAGELFF	TRBV7-3	TRBJ2-2	NA	TRBD1
TGTGCCAGCACCATGGGGGGACTCTCTGGAAACACCATATATTTT	CASTMGGLSGNTIYF	TRBV6-5	TRBJ1-3	NA	NA
TGTGCCAGCAGCATTTCCGGGACTCTTTCCTACAATGAGCAGTTCTTC	CASSISGTLSYNEQFF	TRBV7-3	TRBJ2-1	NA	NA
TGCGCCAGCAGCCAATCCGGTGCCGGCAGGGACACTGAAGCTTTCTTT	CASSQSGAGRDTEAFF	TRBV4-1	TRBJ1-1	once	NA
TGTGCCAGCAGCCAAGGACTAGCGGGGGGGCCATTGGAGCAGTTCTTC	CASSQGLAGGPLEQFF	TRBV14	TRBJ2-1	once	TRBD2
TGCGCCAGCAGCCCTTCCGGGACAGGGAACGAAAAACTGTTTTTT	CASSPSGTGNEKLFF	TRBV5-1	TRBJ1-4	NA	TRBD1
TGTGCCAGCAGCCCGACTAGCGGGGGTTCCGATACGCAGTATTTT	CASSPTSGGSDTQYF	TRBV5-8	TRBJ2-3	NA	TRBD2
TGTGCCATCAGTGAGGCCTCGAGGGAGGGCCAGCCCCAGCATTTT	CAISEASREGQPQHF	TRBV10-3	TRBJ1-5	few	NA
TGTGCCAGCAGCACGCGGGGGGGGGCGTACGAAAAACTGTTTTTT	CASSTRGGAYEKLFF	TRBV27	TRBJ1-4	NA	NA
TGTGCCAGCACCTCGACAGGGGGCTTGAACACTGAAGCTTTCTTT	CASTSTGGLNTEAFF	TRBV7-2	TRBJ1-1	once	TRBD1
TGTGCCAGCAGTTACTCGGTTGACGGGATAGGTAGTTTCGTGGATCAGCCCCAGCATTTT	CASSYSVDGIGSFVDQPQHF	TRBV6-2/TRBV6-3	TRBJ1-5	NA	NA
TGTGCCAGCAGCTTCCGGGACAGGGTGCCAAGGGAGTCGGAAAAACTGTTTTTT	CASSFRDRVPRESEKLFF	TRBV7-9	TRBJ1-4	NA	TRBD1
TGTGCCAGCAGCCAGCGCCGGACAGGGGGCCCTAACACCGGGGAGCTGTTTTTT	CASSQRRTGGPNTGELFF	TRBV7-3	TRBJ2-2	NA	TRBD1
TGTGCCAGCAGCACCGGACAGGGGGCGGTTAGATTGATTGGCTACACCTTC	CASSTGQGAVRLIGYTF	TRBV5-4	TRBJ1-2	NA	TRBD1
TGTGCCAGCAGCCACGGGACTCCTAACTATGGCTACACCTTC	CASSHGTPNYGYTF	TRBV7-2	TRBJ1-2	NA	NA
TGTGCCAGCAGCCCTCGACAGGGCGATAATTCACCCCTCCACTTT	CASSPRQGDNSPLHF	TRBV3-1/TRBV3-2	TRBJ1-6	NA	TRBD1
TGTGCCTGGAATTCCGGCACAGATACGCAGTATTTT	CAWNSGTDTQYF	TRBV30	TRBJ2-3	once	NA
TGTGCCTGGAGCTTGGGAAGTGCAGGGCTCGACGAGCAGTACTTC	CAWSLGSAGLDEQYF	TRBV30	TRBJ2-7	once	NA
TGTGCCAGCAGACCTTCGAGGGGAAACACCATATATTTT	CASRPSRGNTIYF	TRBV27	TRBJ1-3	NA	NA
TGTGCCAGCTGGACTAGCGGGGGGGCCGGCACCGGGGAGCTGTTTTTT	CASWTSGGAGTGELFF	TRBV2	TRBJ2-2	NA	TRBD2
TGTGCCACCAGCCCTTACAGGGGGAAAGAGACCCAGTACTTC	CATSPYRGKETQYF	TRBV15	TRBJ2-5	NA	TRBD1
TGTGCCAGCAGCCCTCGTGGGCGGACGCGGGGCTATGGCTACACCTTC	CASSPRGRTRGYGYTF	TRBV14	TRBJ1-2	NA	NA
TGTGCCTGGAAGGGGGGGGGCGGATACGAGCAGTACTTC	CAWKGGGGYEQYF	TRBV30	TRBJ2-7	once	NA
TGTGCCAGTAGTATCTACCCAGGGGTCAACACTGAAGCTTTCTTT	CASSIYPGVNTEAFF	TRBV19	TRBJ1-1	NA	NA
TGTGCCAGCAGCTTGGGTGAGGGCCTCTCCTCGGGTCGCTACACCTTC	CASSLGEGLSSGRYTF	TRBV5-4	TRBJ1-2	NA	NA
TGTGCCAGCAGTTCGGACAGGGCGAACACCGGGGAGCTGTTTTTT	CASSSDRANTGELFF	TRBV6-5	TRBJ2-2	NA	TRBD1
TGTGCCAGCAGAGCCCCCTCTAGCGGCACAGATACGCAGTATTTT	CASRAPSSGTDTQYF	TRBV6-5	TRBJ2-3	NA	NA
TGCGCCAGCAGCCAAGGGGCTCAGGGGATCCCCTATGGCTACACCTTC	CASSQGAQGIPYGYTF	TRBV4-3	TRBJ1-2	NA	NA
TGTGCCAGCTCCAAGGGAGATCAGCCCCAGCATTTT	CASSKGDQPQHF	TRBV18	TRBJ1-5	NA	NA
TGTGCCAGCAGATCAACAGGGGCCGACACTGAAGCTTTCTTT	CASRSTGADTEAFF	TRBV7-9	TRBJ1-1	NA	TRBD1
TGTGCCAGTAGTGTTCAGGGCGTCAACACTGAAGCTTTCTTT	CASSVQGVNTEAFF	TRBV19	TRBJ1-1	NA	NA
TGTGCCAGCAGTACAGGGGGGTCCTACGAGCAGTACTTC	CASSTGGSYEQYF	TRBV12-3/TRBV12-4	TRBJ2-7	NA	TRBD1
TGTGCCAGCAGTTACGGGGGGACTGGGAACACTGAAGCTTTCTTT	CASSYGGTGNTEAFF	TRBV6-2/TRBV6-3	TRBJ1-1	NA	NA
TGTGCCAGCAGTCGAGCAGGGGTCCCGTTGAACACTGAAGCTTTCTTT	CASSRAGVPLNTEAFF	TRBV6-6	TRBJ1-1	NA	NA
TGCGCCAGCAGCTTGTCTGCGGGAGGGCCGGAAGAGACCCAGTACTTC	CASSLSAGGPEETQYF	TRBV5-1	TRBJ2-5	NA	TRBD2
TGTGCCAGCAGCCAGGGGCGCGGCTATGGCTACACCTTC	CASSQGRGYGYTF	TRBV6-2/TRBV6-3	TRBJ1-2	NA	NA
TGTGCCAGCACCCCAGGGGGCTGGAGCAATGAGCAGTTCTTC	CASTPGGWSNEQFF	TRBV28	TRBJ2-1	NA	TRBD1